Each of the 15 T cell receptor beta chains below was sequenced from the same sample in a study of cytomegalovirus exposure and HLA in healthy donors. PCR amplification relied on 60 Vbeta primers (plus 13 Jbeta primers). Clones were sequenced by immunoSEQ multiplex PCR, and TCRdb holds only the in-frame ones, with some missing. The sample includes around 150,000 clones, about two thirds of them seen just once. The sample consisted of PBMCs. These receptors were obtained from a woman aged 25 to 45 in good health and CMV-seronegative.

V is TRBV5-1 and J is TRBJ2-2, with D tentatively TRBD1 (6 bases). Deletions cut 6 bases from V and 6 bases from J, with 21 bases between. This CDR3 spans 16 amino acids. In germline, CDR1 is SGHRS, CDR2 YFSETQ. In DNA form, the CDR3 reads TGCGCCAGCATGCGATCCCAGGGGACCTCAGCCGGGGAGCTGTTTTTT. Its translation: CASMRSQGTSAGELFF.

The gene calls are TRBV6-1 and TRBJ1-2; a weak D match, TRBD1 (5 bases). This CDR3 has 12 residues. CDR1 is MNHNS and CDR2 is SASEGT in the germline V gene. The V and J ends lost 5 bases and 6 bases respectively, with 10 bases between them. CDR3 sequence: CASSSTANGYTF. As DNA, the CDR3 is TGTGCCAGCAGTTCGACAGCTAATGGCTACACCTTC.

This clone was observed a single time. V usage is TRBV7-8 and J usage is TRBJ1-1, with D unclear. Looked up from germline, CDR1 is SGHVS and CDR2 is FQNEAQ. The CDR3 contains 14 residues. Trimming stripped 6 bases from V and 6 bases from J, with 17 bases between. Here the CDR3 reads CASRARPTGAEAFF. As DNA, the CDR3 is TGTGCCAGCAGAGCGAGACCCACGGGAGCTGAAGCTTTCTTT.

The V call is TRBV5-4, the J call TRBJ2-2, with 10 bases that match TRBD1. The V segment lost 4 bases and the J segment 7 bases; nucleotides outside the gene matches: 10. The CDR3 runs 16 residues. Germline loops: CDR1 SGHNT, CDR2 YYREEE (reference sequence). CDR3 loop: CASSPPDRGIGGELFF. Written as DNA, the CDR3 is TGTGCCAGCAGCCCGCCGGACAGGGGGATAGGCGGGGAGCTGTTTTTT.

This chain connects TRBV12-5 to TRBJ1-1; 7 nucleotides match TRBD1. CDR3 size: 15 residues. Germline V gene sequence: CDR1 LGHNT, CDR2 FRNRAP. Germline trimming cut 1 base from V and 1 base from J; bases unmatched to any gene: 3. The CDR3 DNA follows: TGTGCTAGTGGTTTGGCCCGGGACAGGAACACTGAAGCTTTCTTT. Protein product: CASGLARDRNTEAFF.

The DNA for the CDR3 is TGTGCCAGCAGTCCGCCCGGGGAGACTGAAGCTTTCTTT. Encoded protein: CASSPPGETEAFF. The rearrangement joins TRBV7-9 to TRBJ1-1, with D uncertain. The CDR3 is made up of 13 amino acids. Deletions cut 6 bases from V and 5 bases from J, with 13 bases between. Germline V gene data show CDR1 as SEHNR and CDR2 as FQNEAQ (reference sequence).

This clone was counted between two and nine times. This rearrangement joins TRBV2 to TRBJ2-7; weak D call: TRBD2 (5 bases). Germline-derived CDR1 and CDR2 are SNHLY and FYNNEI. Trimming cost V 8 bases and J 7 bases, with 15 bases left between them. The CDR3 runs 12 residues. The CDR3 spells CASLWGRGEQYF. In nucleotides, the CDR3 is TGTGCCAGCCTTTGGGGTCGGGGTGAGCAGTACTTC.

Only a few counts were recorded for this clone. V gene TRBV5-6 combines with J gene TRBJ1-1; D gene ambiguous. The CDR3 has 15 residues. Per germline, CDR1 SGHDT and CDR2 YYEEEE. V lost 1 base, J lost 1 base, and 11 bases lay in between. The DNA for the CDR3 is TGTGCCAGCAGCTTGCGTCGGGTGGCGAACACTGAAGCTTTCTTT. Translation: CASSLRRVANTEAFF. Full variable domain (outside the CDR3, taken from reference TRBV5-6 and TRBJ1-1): DAGVTQSPTHLIKTRGQQVTLRCSPKSGHDTVSWYQQALGQGPQFIFQYYEEEERQRGNFPDRFSGHQFPNYSSELNVNALLLGDSALYLCASSLRRVANTEAFFGQGTRLTVV.

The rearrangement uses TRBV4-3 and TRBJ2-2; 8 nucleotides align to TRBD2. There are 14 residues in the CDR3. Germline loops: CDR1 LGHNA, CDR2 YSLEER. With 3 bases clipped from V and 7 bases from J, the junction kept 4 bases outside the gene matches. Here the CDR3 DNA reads TGCGCCAGCAGCCAGGGACTAGGTAGCGGGGAGCTGTTTTTT. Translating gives CASSQGLGSGELFF.

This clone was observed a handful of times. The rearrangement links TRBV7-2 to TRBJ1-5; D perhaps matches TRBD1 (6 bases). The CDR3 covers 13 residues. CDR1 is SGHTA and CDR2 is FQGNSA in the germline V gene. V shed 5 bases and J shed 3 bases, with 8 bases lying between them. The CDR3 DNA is TGTGCCAGCAGCGGGGACACCAATCAGCCCCAGCATTTT. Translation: CASSGDTNQPQHF.

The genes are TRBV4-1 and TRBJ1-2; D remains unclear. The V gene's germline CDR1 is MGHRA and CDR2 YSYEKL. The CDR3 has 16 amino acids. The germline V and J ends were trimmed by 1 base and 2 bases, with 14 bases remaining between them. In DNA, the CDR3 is TGCGCCAGCAGCCAAGGTACCCTCCTAGGCAACTATGGCTACACCTTC. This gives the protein CASSQGTLLGNYGYTF.

The CDR3 region has the DNA TGTGCCAGCAGCCCTCAGGGGCGCTACTATGGCTACACCTTC. It encodes CASSPQGRYYGYTF. V and J are TRBV6-5 and TRBJ1-2, with D possibly matching TRBD1 (6 bases). CDR3 length: 14 residues. From germline, CDR1 is MNHEY and CDR2 SVGAGI. Trimming cost V 6 bases and J 3 bases, with 14 bases left between them.

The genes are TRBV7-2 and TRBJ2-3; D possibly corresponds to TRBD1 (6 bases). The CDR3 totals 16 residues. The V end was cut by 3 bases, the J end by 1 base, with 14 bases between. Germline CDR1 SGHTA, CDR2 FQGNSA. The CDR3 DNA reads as TGTGCCAGCAGCTTTACCTGGGGGCGACGCACAGATACGCAGTATTTT. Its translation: CASSFTWGRRTDTQYF.

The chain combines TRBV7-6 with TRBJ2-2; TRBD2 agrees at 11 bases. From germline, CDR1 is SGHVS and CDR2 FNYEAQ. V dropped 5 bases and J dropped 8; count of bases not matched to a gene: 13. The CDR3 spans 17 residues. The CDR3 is CASSGGVGTSGTGELFF. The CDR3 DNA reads TGTGCCAGCAGCGGCGGGGTAGGGACTAGCGGTACTGGGGAGCTGTTTTTT.

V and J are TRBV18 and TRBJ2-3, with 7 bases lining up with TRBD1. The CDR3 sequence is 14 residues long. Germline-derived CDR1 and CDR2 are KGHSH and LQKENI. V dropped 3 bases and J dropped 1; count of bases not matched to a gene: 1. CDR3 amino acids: CASSPGTGTDTQYF. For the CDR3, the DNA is TGTGCCAGCTCACCCGGGACAGGCACAGATACGCAGTATTTT.